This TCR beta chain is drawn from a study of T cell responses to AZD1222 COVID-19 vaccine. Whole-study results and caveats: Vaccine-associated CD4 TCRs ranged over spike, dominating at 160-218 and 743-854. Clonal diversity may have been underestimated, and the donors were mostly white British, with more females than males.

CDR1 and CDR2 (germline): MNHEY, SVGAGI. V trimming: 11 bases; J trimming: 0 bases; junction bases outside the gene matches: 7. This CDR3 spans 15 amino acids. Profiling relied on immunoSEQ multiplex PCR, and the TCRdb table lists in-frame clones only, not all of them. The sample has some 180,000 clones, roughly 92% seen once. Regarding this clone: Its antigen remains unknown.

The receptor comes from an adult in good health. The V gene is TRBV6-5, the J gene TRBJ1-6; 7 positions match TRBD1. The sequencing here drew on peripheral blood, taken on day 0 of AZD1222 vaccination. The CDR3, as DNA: TGTGCCGCCAGACAGGGAAGCTCCTATAATTCACCCCTCCACTTT. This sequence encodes CAARQGSSYNSPLHF.